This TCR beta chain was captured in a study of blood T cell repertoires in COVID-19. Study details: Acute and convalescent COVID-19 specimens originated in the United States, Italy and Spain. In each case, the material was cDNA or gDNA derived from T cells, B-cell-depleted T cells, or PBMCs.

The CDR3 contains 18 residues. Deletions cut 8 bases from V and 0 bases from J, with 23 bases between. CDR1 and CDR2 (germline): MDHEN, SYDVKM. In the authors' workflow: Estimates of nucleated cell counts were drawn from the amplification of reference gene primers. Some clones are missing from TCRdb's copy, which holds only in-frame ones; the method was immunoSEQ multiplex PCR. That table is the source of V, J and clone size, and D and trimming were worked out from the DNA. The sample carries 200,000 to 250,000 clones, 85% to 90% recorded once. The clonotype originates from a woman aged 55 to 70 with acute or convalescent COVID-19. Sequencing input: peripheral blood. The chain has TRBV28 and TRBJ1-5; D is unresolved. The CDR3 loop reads CASGPRTAHFYSNQPQHF. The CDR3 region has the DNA TGTGCCAGCGGCCCACGGACTGCGCATTTTTATAGCAATCAGCCCCAGCATTTT.